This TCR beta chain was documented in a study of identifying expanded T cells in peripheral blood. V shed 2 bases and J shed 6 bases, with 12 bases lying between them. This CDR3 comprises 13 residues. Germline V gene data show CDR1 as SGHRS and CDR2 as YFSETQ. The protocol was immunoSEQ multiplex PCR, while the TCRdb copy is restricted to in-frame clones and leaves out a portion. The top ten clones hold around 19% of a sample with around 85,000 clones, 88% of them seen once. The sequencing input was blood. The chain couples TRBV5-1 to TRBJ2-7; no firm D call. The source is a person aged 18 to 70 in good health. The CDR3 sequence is CASSFSEGSEQYF. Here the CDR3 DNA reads TGCGCCAGCAGCTTTAGTGAAGGCAGCGAGCAGTACTTC.